The clone carrying this T cell receptor beta chain has at least ten counts. Its antigen is still unknown. Germline V gene data show CDR1 as SGHTA and CDR2 as FQGNSA. This CDR3 region has 14 residues. V shed 5 bases and J shed 5 bases, with 12 bases lying between them. TCRdb passed the reads through MiXCR, listing each CDR3 protein once. The sample carries a few hundred thousand distinct CDR3 sequences, approximately 9.5% recorded once. The data originate from a study of T cell repertoires in cytomegalovirus infection. The wider study: Public TCR beta signatures provided an indication of both CMV infection and a matching HLA type.

Study-level findings and limits: There were HLA-C-restricted CMV-specific TCR beta clonotypes dominating the ex vivo response. Cumulative public TCR beta family frequency identified carriers of CMV plus the relevant HLA.

This chain connects TRBV7-2 to TRBJ1-4, with D possibly being TRBD1 (5 bases). This receptor was identified in a human donor in good health (CMV status not recorded). Some clones in this sample may be carry-over from other donors' samples. The sample taken for sequencing was PBMCs. CDR3 bases: TGTGCCAGCAGCCCCGGGGCAGAGAATGAAAAACTGTTTTTT. This gives the protein CASSPGAENEKLFF. Full variable domain (rest looked up from reference TRBV7-2 and TRBJ1-4): GAGVSQSPSNKVTEKGKDVELRCDPISGHTALYWYRQSLGQGLEFLIYFQGNSAPDKSGLPSDRFSAERTGGSVSTLTIQRTQQEDSAVYLCASSPGAENEKLFFGSGTQLSVL.